The 21 T cell receptor beta chains in this list originate from one sample, sequenced in a study of T cell responses to AZD1222 COVID-19 vaccine. Produced via immunoSEQ multiplex PCR; TCRdb's table is partial and in-frame only. The sample yields 190,000 or so clones, approximately 93% seen once. The source material was peripheral blood, sampled 28 days after the second AZD1222 dose. The source is an adult who received the AZD1222 COVID-19 vaccine.

The chain employs TRBV19 and TRBJ1-5, with TRBD1 identical over 9 bases. Trimming cost V 0 bases and J 2 bases; bases outside gene matches: 5. This CDR3 region has 17 residues. In germline, CDR1 is LNHDA, CDR2 SQIVND (reference sequence). CDR3 amino acids: CASSIDGTGIGNQPQHF. CDR3 in DNA: TGTGCCAGTAGTATAGACGGGACAGGGATTGGCAATCAGCCCCAGCATTTT.

The chain uses TRBV10-3 and TRBJ2-7; a possible D gene is TRBD1 (6 bases). Germline V CDR1 and CDR2: ENHRY, SYGVKD. Between the trimmed V and J ends, which lost 8 bases and 0 bases, there was a span of 14 bases. This CDR3 contains 14 residues. CDR3 residues: CAIGRQVRSYEQYF. CDR3 in DNA: TGTGCCATCGGCAGACAGGTTCGCTCCTACGAGCAGTACTTC.

The genes are TRBV2 and TRBJ1-2, with TRBD1 as a possible D gene (6 bases). The CDR3 contains 13 residues. CDR1 and CDR2 from the germline V gene are SNHLY and FYNNEI. Trimming pared 8 bases from V and 4 bases from J, leaving 14 bases between. The CDR3: CASSAGEAYGYTF. The CDR3 DNA follows: TGTGCCAGCTCGGCAGGGGAAGCCTATGGCTACACCTTC. Full variable domain (rest looked up from reference TRBV2 and TRBJ1-2): EPEVTQTPSHQVTQMGQEVILRCVPISNHLYFYWYRQILGQKVEFLVSFYNNEISEKSEIFDDQFSVERPDGSNFTLKIRSTKLEDSAMYFCASSAGEAYGYTFGSGTRLTVV.

The chain couples TRBV2 to TRBJ1-2; TRBD1 matches at 7 bases. CDR3 length: 14 residues. After removal of 8 bases from V and 0 bases from J, the junction contained 6 bases not matched to a gene. The V gene's germline CDR1 is SNHLY and CDR2 FYNNEI. CDR3 bases: TGTGCCAGCCCCCAGGGGGTGGCTAACTATGGCTACACCTTC. The encoded protein is CASPQGVANYGYTF.

The table lists this clone with a count of one. The rearrangement uses TRBV7-8 and TRBJ1-5; weak D call: TRBD1 (6 bases). V lost 8 bases and J lost 4, with 15 bases in between. Per germline, CDR1 SGHVS and CDR2 FQNEAQ. The CDR3 covers 14 residues. The CDR3 DNA follows: TGTGCCAGCGGCCCACGGACAGTTAATCAGCCCCAGCATTTT. Translation gives CASGPRTVNQPQHF. Combining the CDR3 with reference TRBV7-8 and TRBJ1-5 gives the whole variable domain GAGVSQSPRYKVAKRGQDVALRCDPISGHVSLFWYQQALGQGPEFLTYFQNEAQLDKSGLPSDRFFAERPEGSVSTLKIQRTQQEDSAVYLCASGPRTVNQPQHFGDGTRLSIL.

The rearrangement joins TRBV5-1 to TRBJ2-7; the D gene is possibly TRBD2 (6 bases). The CDR3 loop spans 15 amino acids. V was cut by 5 bases and J by 5 bases, with 20 bases left in between. Looked up from germline, CDR1 is SGHRS and CDR2 is YFSETQ. The CDR3 region has the DNA TGCGCCAGCAGTAGGGAAGATGGAGGGTTACACGAGCAGTACTTC. Its translation: CASSREDGGLHEQYF. Filled out from reference TRBV5-1 and TRBJ2-7, the complete variable domain reads KAGVTQTPRYLIKTRGQQVTLSCSPISGHRSVSWYQQTPGQGLQFLFEYFSETQRNKGNFPGRFSGRQFSNSRSEMNVSTLELGDSALYLCASSREDGGLHEQYFGPGTRLTVT.

The V call is TRBV19, the J call TRBJ2-6; D may be TRBD1 or TRBD2 (6 bases each). V dropped 5 bases and J dropped 0 bases, with 17 bases sitting between them. Germline V CDR1 and CDR2: LNHDA, SQIVND (reference sequence). The length of the CDR3 is 18 residues. CDR3 nucleotide sequence: TGTGCCAGTAGTCCCCCCGTGGGGGGCTTCTCTGGGGCCAACGTCCTGACTTTC. Encoded protein: CASSPPVGGFSGANVLTF.

The chain has TRBV5-1 and TRBJ2-5; 14 bases fit TRBD2. Germline V lookup: CDR1 SGHRS, CDR2 YFSETQ. The CDR3 has 15 amino acids. V was pared by 4 bases and J by 5 bases, with 4 bases of the junction left unmatched. The CDR3: CASSMTSGGAETQYF. DNA of the CDR3: TGCGCCAGCAGCATGACTAGCGGGGGGGCGGAGACCCAGTACTTC.

CDR3 nucleotides: TGTGCCAGCAGCTTAGTCCCAGGGCCTAGCGAGCAGTACTTC. It codes for CASSLVPGPSEQYF. The J gene is TRBJ2-7, the V gene TRBV11-1; the D gene is possibly TRBD1 (5 bases). This CDR3 has 14 amino acids. Trimming took 1 base from V and 6 from J, leaving 13 bases between them. Germline CDR1 and CDR2: SGHAT and FQDESV (reference sequence). Full variable domain (remainder filled in from reference TRBV11-1 and TRBJ2-7): EAEVAQSPRYKITEKSQAVAFWCDPISGHATLYWYRQILGQGPELLVQFQDESVVDDSQLPKDRFSAERLKGVDSTLKIQPAELGDSAMYLCASSLVPGPSEQYFGPGTRLTVT.

The chain employs TRBV6-1 and TRBJ1-4; D unresolved. This CDR3 contains 12 residues. V lost 3 bases and J lost 2, with 1 base in between. Germline V lookup: CDR1 MNHNS, CDR2 SASEGT. The CDR3: CASSETNEKLFF. Written as DNA, the CDR3 is TGTGCCAGCAGTGAGACTAATGAAAAACTGTTTTTT.

This chain links TRBV6-5 with TRBJ2-4; 7 bases match TRBD1. Germline loops: CDR1 MNHEY, CDR2 SVGAGI. Trimming at V came to 2 bases and at J to 6 bases, leaving 4 bases not matched to a gene. This CDR3 is 14 amino acids long. DNA for the CDR3: TGTGCCAGCAGTTACCGACGACAGGGAAACATTCAGTACTTC. Translating it yields CASSYRRQGNIQYF.

The V call is TRBV5-1, the J call TRBJ2-5, with unresolved D. The germline V gene has CDR1 SGHRS and CDR2 YFSETQ. Trimming removed 0 bases from V and 5 bases from J, with 5 bases in between. The CDR3 sequence is 12 residues long. CDR3 DNA: TGCGCCAGCAGCTTGGCCCGTGAGACCCAGTACTTC. Encoded protein: CASSLARETQYF. The variable domain in full, completed from reference TRBV5-1 and TRBJ2-5, reads KAGVTQTPRYLIKTRGQQVTLSCSPISGHRSVSWYQQTPGQGLQFLFEYFSETQRNKGNFPGRFSGRQFSNSRSEMNVSTLELGDSALYLCASSLARETQYFGPGTRLLVL.

The rearrangement links TRBV7-9 to TRBJ1-6, with D possibly being TRBD1 (6 bases). V was trimmed by 2 bases and J by 7 bases, leaving 6 bases between them. The germline CDR1 and CDR2 sequences are SEHNR and FQNEAQ (reference sequence). There are 13 residues in the CDR3. The CDR3 DNA reads TGTGCCAGCAGCTTACAGGGGAATTCACCCCTCCACTTT. Its translation: CASSLQGNSPLHF. Full variable domain (outside the CDR3, taken from reference TRBV7-9 and TRBJ1-6): DTGVSQNPRHKITKRGQNVTFRCDPISEHNRLYWYRQTLGQGPEFLTYFQNEAQLEKSRLLSDRFSAERPKGSFSTLEIQRTEQGDSAMYLCASSLQGNSPLHFGNGTRLTVT.

The rearrangement uses TRBV5-1 and TRBJ2-1, with 8 positions matching TRBD1. V was pared by 6 bases and J by 8 bases, with 4 bases of the junction left unmatched. CDR1 and CDR2 from the germline V gene are SGHRS and YFSETQ. The CDR3 contains 12 residues. CDR3 amino acids: CASNIQGDEQFF. CDR3 in DNA: TGCGCCAGCAATATACAGGGGGATGAGCAGTTCTTC.

The chain carries TRBV7-3 and TRBJ1-2; TRBD1 agrees at 8 bases. The junction had 5 bases not matched to a gene; V was cut back by 5 bases and J by 6 bases. Germline values: CDR1 SGHTA, CDR2 FQGTGA. The CDR3 spans 13 residues. The CDR3: CASSTGQGNGYTF. The CDR3 DNA reads as TGTGCCAGCAGCACTGGACAGGGAAATGGCTACACCTTC.

The chain links TRBV19 to TRBJ2-3, with TRBD1 identical over 10 bases. Germline V gene lookup returns CDR1 LNHDA and CDR2 SQIVND (reference sequence). This CDR3 spans 16 amino acids. The ends lost 6 bases at V and 1 base at J; junction bases unmatched: 7. CDR3 nucleotide sequence: TGTGCCAGTAGAAAGGGACAGGGGATGGGCACAGATACGCAGTATTTT. Its protein product is CASRKGQGMGTDTQYF. The full variable domain, in which reference TRBV19 and TRBJ2-3 provide the parts outside the CDR3, is DGGITQSPKYLFRKEGQNVTLSCEQNLNHDAMYWYRQDPGQGLRLIYYSQIVNDFQKGDIAEGYSVSREKKESFPLTVTSAQKNPTAFYLCASRKGQGMGTDTQYFGPGTRLTVL.

This chain uses TRBV5-6 with TRBJ1-5, with TRBD1 as a possible D gene (5 bases). The CDR3 covers 17 residues. The V and J ends lost 0 bases and 6 bases respectively, with 19 bases between them. CDR1 and CDR2 from the germline V gene are SGHDT and YYEEEE. The CDR3 DNA reads TGTGCCAGCAGCTTGGCCGGGGGTTCAGGGCTGAGTCAGCCCCAGCATTTT. This gives the protein CASSLAGGSGLSQPQHF.

The CDR3 coding sequence is TGTGCCAGTAGTACAGGCGCTAGCGGGAGCTACGAGCAGTACTTC. Translating it yields CASSTGASGSYEQYF. This rearrangement joins TRBV19 to TRBJ2-7; 10 bases map to TRBD2. The junction had 6 bases not matched to a gene; V was cut back by 4 bases and J by 3 bases. The CDR3 contains 15 residues. The V gene's germline CDR1 is LNHDA and CDR2 SQIVND (reference sequence).

The genes are TRBV5-5 and TRBJ2-3; D is ambiguous. This CDR3 has 16 residues. From germline, CDR1 is SGHKS and CDR2 YYEKEE (reference sequence). The V end lost 3 bases, the J end lost 2 bases, and 16 bases lay between the germline ends. CDR3 sequence: CASSSGRMAATDTQYF. The CDR3, as DNA: TGTGCCAGCAGCTCCGGCCGTATGGCGGCCACAGATACGCAGTATTTT. Filled out from reference TRBV5-5 and TRBJ2-3, the complete variable domain reads DAGVTQSPTHLIKTRGQQVTLRCSPISGHKSVSWYQQVLGQGPQFIFQYYEKEERGRGNFPDRFSARQFPNYSSELNVNALLLGDSALYLCASSSGRMAATDTQYFGPGTRLTVL.

V usage is TRBV28 and J usage is TRBJ1-5; D is undetermined. This CDR3 has 14 residues. Trimming left V 6 bases short and J 2 bases short, with 11 bases between. Per germline, CDR1 MDHEN and CDR2 SYDVKM. The CDR3: CASSRLGGNQPQHF. The CDR3 nucleotides read TGTGCCAGCAGCCGACTCGGGGGCAATCAGCCCCAGCATTTT.

The V gene is TRBV19, the J gene TRBJ2-2; 10 nucleotides match TRBD1. CDR3 length equals 14 residues. The V gene end was trimmed by 5 bases and the J gene end by 7 bases; junction bases not matched to a gene: 4. Germline values: CDR1 LNHDA, CDR2 SQIVND (reference sequence). In DNA, the CDR3 is TGTGCCAGTAGTTCGACAGGGGGCCACGGGGAGCTGTTTTTT. Residues: CASSSTGGHGELFF.